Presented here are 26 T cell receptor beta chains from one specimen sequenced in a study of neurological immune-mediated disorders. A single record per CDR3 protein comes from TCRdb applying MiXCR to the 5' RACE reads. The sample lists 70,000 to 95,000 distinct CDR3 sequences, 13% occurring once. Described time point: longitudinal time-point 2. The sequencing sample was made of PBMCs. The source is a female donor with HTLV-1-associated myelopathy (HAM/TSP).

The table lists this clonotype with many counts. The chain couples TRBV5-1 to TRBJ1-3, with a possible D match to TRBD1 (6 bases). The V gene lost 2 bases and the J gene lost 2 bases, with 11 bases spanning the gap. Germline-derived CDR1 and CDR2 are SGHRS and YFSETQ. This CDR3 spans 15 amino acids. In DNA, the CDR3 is TGCGCCAGCAGCTTAAATGGGGGCACTGGAAACACCATATATTTT. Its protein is CASSLNGGTGNTIYF. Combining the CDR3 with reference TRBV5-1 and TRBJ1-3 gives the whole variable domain KAGVTQTPRYLIKTRGQQVTLSCSPISGHRSVSWYQQTPGQGLQFLFEYFSETQRNKGNFPGRFSGRQFSNSRSEMNVSTLELGDSALYLCASSLNGGTGNTIYFGEGSWLTVV.

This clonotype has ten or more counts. The CDR3 DNA follows: TGCGCCAGCAGCCAAGATAGTAGAGCGGGGGGCTACACAGATACGCAGTATTTT. The encoded protein is CASSQDSRAGGYTDTQYF. The genes are TRBV4-1 and TRBJ2-3; 9 bases fit TRBD2. CDR3 length: 18 amino acids. Losses at the gene ends were 0 bases for V and 2 bases for J; bases not matched to a gene: 9. The V gene's germline CDR1 is MGHRA and CDR2 YSYEKL.

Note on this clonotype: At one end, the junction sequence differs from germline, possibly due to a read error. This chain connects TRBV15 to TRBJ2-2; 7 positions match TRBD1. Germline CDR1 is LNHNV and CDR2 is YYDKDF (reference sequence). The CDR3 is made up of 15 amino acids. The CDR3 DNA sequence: TGTGCTACCAGCAGACCAGGGACAGTCACCGGGGAGCTGTTTTTT. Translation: CATSRPGTVTGELFF.

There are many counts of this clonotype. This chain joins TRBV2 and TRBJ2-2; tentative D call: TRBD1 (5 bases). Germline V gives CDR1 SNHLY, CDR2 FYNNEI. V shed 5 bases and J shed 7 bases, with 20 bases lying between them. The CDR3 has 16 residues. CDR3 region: CASSLGDPTVGGELFF. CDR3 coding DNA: TGTGCCAGCAGTCTAGGGGATCCGACAGTAGGCGGGGAGCTGTTTTTT.

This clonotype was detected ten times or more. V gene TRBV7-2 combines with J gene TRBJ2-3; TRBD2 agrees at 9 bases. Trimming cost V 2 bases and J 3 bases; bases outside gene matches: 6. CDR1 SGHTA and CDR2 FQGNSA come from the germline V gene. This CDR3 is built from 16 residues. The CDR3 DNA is TGTGCCAGCAGCTTAATCGGCGGGGGGGCGACAGATACGCAGTATTTT. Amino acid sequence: CASSLIGGGATDTQYF.

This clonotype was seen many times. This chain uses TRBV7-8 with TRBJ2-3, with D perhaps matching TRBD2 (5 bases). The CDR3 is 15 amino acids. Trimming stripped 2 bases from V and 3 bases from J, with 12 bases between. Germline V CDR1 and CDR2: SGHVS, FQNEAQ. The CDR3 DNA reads TGTGCCAGCAGCTTATTGCCGGGAACGACAGATACGCAGTATTTT. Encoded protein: CASSLLPGTTDTQYF.

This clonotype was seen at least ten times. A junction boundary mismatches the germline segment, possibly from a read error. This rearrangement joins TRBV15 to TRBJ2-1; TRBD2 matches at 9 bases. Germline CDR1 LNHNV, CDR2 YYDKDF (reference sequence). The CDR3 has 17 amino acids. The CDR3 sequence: CATSRESFGSGGRELFF. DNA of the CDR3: TGTGCTACCAGCAGAGAGTCGTTTGGTAGCGGGGGCCGTGAGCTATTCTTC.

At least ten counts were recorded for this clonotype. CDR3 residues: CASSGGPTFTGELFF. DNA for the CDR3: TGTGCCAGCAGTGGGGGCCCAACCTTCACCGGGGAGCTGTTTTTT. This chain joins TRBV12-3 or TRBV12-4 and TRBJ2-2, with D perhaps matching TRBD1 (6 bases). The CDR3 has 15 amino acids. The V and J ends lost 5 bases and 4 bases respectively, with 14 bases between them.

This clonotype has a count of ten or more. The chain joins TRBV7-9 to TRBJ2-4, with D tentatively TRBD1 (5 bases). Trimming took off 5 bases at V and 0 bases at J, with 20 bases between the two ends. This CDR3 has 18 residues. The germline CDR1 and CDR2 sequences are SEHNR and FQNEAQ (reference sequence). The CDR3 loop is CASSPRGAEGIAKNIQYF. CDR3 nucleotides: TGTGCCAGCAGCCCGCGTGGGGCAGAAGGGATAGCCAAAAACATTCAGTACTTC.

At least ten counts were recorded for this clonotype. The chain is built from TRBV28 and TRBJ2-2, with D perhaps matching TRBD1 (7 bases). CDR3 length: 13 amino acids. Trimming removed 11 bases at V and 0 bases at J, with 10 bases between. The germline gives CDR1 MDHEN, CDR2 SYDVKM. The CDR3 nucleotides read TGTGCCGGAGGGACAGCGAACACCGGGGAGCTGTTTTTT. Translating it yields CAGGTANTGELFF. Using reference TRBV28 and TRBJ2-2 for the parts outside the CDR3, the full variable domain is DVKVTQSSRYLVKRTGEKVFLECVQDMDHENMFWYRQDPGLGLRLIYFSYDVKMKEKGDIPEGYSVSREKKERFSLILESASTNQTSMYLCAGGTANTGELFFGEGSRLTVL.

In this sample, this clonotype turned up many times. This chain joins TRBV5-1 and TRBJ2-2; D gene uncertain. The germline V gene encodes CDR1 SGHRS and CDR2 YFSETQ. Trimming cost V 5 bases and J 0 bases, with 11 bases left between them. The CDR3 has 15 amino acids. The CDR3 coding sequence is TGCGCCAGCAGTTCATTCACACCGAACACCGGGGAGCTGTTTTTT. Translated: CASSSFTPNTGELFF.

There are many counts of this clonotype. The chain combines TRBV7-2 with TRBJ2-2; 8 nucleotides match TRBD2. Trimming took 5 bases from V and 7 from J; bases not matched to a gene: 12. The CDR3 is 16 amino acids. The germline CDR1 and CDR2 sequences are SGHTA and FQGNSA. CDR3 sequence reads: CASSRGGTRSRGELFF. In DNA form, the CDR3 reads TGTGCCAGCAGCCGAGGCGGGACTAGATCGCGCGGGGAGCTGTTTTTT. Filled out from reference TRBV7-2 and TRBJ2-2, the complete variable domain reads GAGVSQSPSNKVTEKGKDVELRCDPISGHTALYWYRQSLGQGLEFLIYFQGNSAPDKSGLPSDRFSAERTGGSVSTLTIQRTQQEDSAVYLCASSRGGTRSRGELFFGEGSRLTVL.

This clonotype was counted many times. The CDR3: CASSLQGNNEQFF. CDR3 nucleotide sequence: TGTGCCAGCAGCTTACAGGGAAACAATGAGCAGTTCTTC. The rearrangement joins TRBV11-2 to TRBJ2-1; D possibly corresponds to TRBD1 (5 bases). Germline assignment: CDR1 SGHAT and CDR2 FQNNGV. There are 13 residues in the CDR3. The V and J ends lost 2 bases and 5 bases respectively, with 7 bases between them. The full variable domain, in which reference TRBV11-2 and TRBJ2-1 provide the parts outside the CDR3, is EAGVAQSPRYKIIEKRQSVAFWCNPISGHATLYWYQQILGQGPKLLIQFQNNGVVDDSQLPKDRFSAERLKGVDSTLKIQPAKLEDSAVYLCASSLQGNNEQFFGPGTRLTVL.

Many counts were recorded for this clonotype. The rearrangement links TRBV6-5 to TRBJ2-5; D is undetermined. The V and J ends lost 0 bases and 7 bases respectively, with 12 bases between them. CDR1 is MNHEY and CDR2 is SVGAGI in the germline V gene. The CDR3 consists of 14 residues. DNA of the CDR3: TGTGCCAGCAGTTACTCGGCTAGAGTCGGGACCCAGTACTTC. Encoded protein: CASSYSARVGTQYF.

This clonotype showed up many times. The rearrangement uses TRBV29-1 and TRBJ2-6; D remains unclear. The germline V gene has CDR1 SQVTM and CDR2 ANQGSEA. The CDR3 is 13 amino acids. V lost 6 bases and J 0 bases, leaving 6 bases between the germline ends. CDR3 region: CSVDFSGANVLTF. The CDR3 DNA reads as TGCAGCGTAGACTTCTCTGGGGCCAACGTCCTGACTTTC.

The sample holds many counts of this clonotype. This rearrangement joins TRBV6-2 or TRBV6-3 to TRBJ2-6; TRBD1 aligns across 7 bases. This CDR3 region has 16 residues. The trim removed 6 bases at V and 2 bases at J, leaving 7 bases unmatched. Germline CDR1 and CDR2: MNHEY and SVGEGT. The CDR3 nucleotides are TGTGCCAGCAGCGGGACAGAACTGACTGGGGCCAACGTCCTGACTTTC. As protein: CASSGTELTGANVLTF.

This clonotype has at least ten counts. The CDR3 coding sequence is TGCGCCAGCAGCATTCGGAGTGACGGGGAGCTGTTTTTT. Translating it yields CASSIRSDGELFF. The chain is built from TRBV5-1 and TRBJ2-2; D gene unclear. CDR3 size: 13 residues. The germline V gene encodes CDR1 SGHRS and CDR2 YFSETQ. V was cut by 4 bases and J by 7 bases, with 11 bases left in between.

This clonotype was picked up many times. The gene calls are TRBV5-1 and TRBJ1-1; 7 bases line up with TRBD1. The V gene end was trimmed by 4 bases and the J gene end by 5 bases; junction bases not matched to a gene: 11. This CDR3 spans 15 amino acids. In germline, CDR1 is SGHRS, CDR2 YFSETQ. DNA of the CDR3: TGCGCCAGCAGCCAAAATCAGGGGGTTGGGACTGAAGCTTTCTTT. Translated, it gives CASSQNQGVGTEAFF.

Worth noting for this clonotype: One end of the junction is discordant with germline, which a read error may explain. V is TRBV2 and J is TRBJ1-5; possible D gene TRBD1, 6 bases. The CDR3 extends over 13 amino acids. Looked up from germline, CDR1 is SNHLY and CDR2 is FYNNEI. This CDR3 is CVSNREGGQLQHF. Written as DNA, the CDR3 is TGTGTCAGCAACCGGGAGGGTGGACAGCTCCAGCATTTT.

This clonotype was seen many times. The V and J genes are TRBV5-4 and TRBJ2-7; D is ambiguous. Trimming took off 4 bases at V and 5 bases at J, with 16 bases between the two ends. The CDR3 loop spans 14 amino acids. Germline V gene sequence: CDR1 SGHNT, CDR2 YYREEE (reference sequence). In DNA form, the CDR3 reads TGTGCCAGCAGCCTACAGTTCATACCGGACGAGCAGTACTTC. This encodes CASSLQFIPDEQYF. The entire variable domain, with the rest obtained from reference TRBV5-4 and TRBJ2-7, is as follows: ETGVTQSPTHLIKTRGQQVTLRCSSQSGHNTVSWYQQALGQGPQFIFQYYREEENGRGNFPPRFSGLQFPNYSSELNVNALELDDSALYLCASSLQFIPDEQYFGPGTRLTVT.

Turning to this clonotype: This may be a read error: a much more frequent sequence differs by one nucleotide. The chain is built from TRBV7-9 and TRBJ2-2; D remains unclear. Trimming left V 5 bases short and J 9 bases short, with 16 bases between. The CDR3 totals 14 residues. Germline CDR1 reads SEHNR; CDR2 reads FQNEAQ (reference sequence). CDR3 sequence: CASSHSDSIRELFF. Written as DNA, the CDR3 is TGTGCCAGCAGCCACTCAGACTCAATCAGGGAGCTGTTTTTT.

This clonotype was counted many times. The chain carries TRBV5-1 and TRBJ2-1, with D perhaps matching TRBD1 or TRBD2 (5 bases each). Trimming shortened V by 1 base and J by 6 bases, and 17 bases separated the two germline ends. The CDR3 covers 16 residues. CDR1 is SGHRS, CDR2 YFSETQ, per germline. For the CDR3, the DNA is TGCGCCAGCAGCTTGCTAGGCCAGGGAGATGGCAATGAGCAGTTCTTC. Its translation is CASSLLGQGDGNEQFF. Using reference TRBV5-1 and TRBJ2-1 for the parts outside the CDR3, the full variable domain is KAGVTQTPRYLIKTRGQQVTLSCSPISGHRSVSWYQQTPGQGLQFLFEYFSETQRNKGNFPGRFSGRQFSNSRSEMNVSTLELGDSALYLCASSLLGQGDGNEQFFGPGTRLTVL.

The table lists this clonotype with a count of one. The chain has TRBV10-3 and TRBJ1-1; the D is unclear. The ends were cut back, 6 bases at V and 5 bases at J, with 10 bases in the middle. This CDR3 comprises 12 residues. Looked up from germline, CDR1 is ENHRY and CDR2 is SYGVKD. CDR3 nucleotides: TGTGCCATCAGGCAGCCCGGAACTGAAGCTTTCTTT. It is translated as CAIRQPGTEAFF.

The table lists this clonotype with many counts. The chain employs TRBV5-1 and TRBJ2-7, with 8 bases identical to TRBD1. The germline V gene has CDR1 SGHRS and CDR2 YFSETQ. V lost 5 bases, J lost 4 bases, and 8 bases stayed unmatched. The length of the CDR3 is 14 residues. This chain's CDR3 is CASRSPGGEYEQYF. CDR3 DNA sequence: TGCGCCAGCAGATCTCCAGGGGGCGAGTACGAGCAGTACTTC.

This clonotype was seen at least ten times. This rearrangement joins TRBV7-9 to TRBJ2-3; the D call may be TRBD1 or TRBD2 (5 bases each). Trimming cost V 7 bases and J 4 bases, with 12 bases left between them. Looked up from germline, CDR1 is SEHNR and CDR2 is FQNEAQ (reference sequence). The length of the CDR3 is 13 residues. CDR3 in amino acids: CASIRGAADTQYF. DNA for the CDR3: TGTGCCAGCATAAGAGGGGCCGCAGATACGCAGTATTTT.

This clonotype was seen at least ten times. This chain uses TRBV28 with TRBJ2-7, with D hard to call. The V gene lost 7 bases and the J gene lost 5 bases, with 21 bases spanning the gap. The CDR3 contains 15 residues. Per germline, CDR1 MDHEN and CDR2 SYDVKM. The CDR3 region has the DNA TGTGCCAGCAAACCAAGCGCATTTAAGGGCGACGAGCAGTACTTC. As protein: CASKPSAFKGDEQYF.